Following are 4 T cell receptor beta chains from one sample sequenced in a study of cytomegalovirus exposure and HLA in healthy donors. Primers for the PCR totalled 60 Vbeta and 13 Jbeta. Using immunoSEQ multiplex PCR, the repertoire was profiled, and TCRdb retains in-frame clones only, with some absent. The table has fewer than 200,000 clones, over 9.5% seen once. The material sequenced was PBMCs. These TCRs come from a man aged 45-60 years in good health and CMV-seropositive.

V and J are TRBV11-1 and TRBJ2-7; D may be TRBD1 (6 bases). Germline-derived CDR1 and CDR2 are SGHAT and FQDESV (reference sequence). Trimming left V 1 base short and J 1 base short, with 17 bases between. The CDR3 extends over 17 amino acids. The CDR3 here is CASSLVAGASFSYEQYF. The CDR3 DNA is TGTGCCAGCAGCTTAGTTGCAGGGGCCTCCTTTTCCTACGAGCAGTACTTC. The whole variable domain, filled in from reference TRBV11-1 and TRBJ2-7, reads EAEVAQSPRYKITEKSQAVAFWCDPISGHATLYWYRQILGQGPELLVQFQDESVVDDSQLPKDRFSAERLKGVDSTLKIQPAELGDSAMYLCASSLVAGASFSYEQYFGPGTRLTVT.

This clone has a handful of counts. This CDR3 is CASSFGQGRQETQYF. CDR3 DNA sequence: TGTGCCAGCAGTTTTGGACAGGGTCGGCAAGAGACCCAGTACTTC. The chain links TRBV9 to TRBJ2-5, with TRBD1 matching over 8 bases. The length of the CDR3 is 15 residues. J gave up 2 bases and V 5 bases, and 8 bases lay outside the gene matches. Germline V gene data show CDR1 as SGDLS and CDR2 as YYNGEE.

The rearrangement links TRBV28 to TRBJ1-6, with TRBD1 identical over 9 bases. The CDR3 spans 14 residues. The germline gives CDR1 MDHEN, CDR2 SYDVKM. The V and J ends lost 4 bases and 9 bases, in that order; junction bases with no gene match: 4. This chain's CDR3 is CASSWGTGPSPLHF. CDR3 bases: TGTGCCAGCAGTTGGGGGACAGGGCCTTCACCCCTCCACTTT. Based on the CDR3 plus reference TRBV28 and TRBJ1-6, the full variable domain is DVKVTQSSRYLVKRTGEKVFLECVQDMDHENMFWYRQDPGLGLRLIYFSYDVKMKEKGDIPEGYSVSREKKERFSLILESASTNQTSMYLCASSWGTGPSPLHFGNGTRLTVT.

This clone has more than one count but fewer than ten. The CDR3 reads CASSLEGTEYQPQHF. The CDR3 DNA is TGCGCCAGCAGCTTGGAAGGGACAGAGTATCAGCCCCAGCATTTT. The chain employs TRBV5-1 and TRBJ1-5; TRBD1 aligns across 7 bases. The CDR3 spans 15 residues. V shed 0 bases, J shed 5 bases, and the junction held 5 bases outside the gene matches. Germline CDR1 SGHRS, CDR2 YFSETQ. The variable domain in full, completed from reference TRBV5-1 and TRBJ1-5, reads KAGVTQTPRYLIKTRGQQVTLSCSPISGHRSVSWYQQTPGQGLQFLFEYFSETQRNKGNFPGRFSGRQFSNSRSEMNVSTLELGDSALYLCASSLEGTEYQPQHFGDGTRLSIL.